Listed below are T cell receptor beta chains from one sample, sequenced in a study of T-cell reconstitution after alpha-beta-depleted transplantation in children. One entry per CDR3 protein results from TCRdb running MiXCR on the PCR reads. The data show about 500,000 distinct CDR3 sequences, over 25% seen once. The sequences come from PBMCs from the stem cell graft donor, collected from the stem cell graft. These receptor sequences come from a human donor who donated a stem cell graft to a child with aplastic anemia. The CDR3 runs from the conserved cysteine through the conserved F or W. The D gene is left open where the match is weak. Size is omitted from some rows. Given values are once, few, many or a class for expanded clones.

V gene: TRBV13
clone size: -
J gene: TRBJ1-2
D gene: TRBD1
CDR3 protein: CASSLGRVRDSQRHGYTF
CDR3 DNA: TGTGCCAGCAGCTTAGGCCGAGTCCGGGACAGCCAACGGCATGGCTACACCTTC

V gene: TRBV9
clone size: -
J gene: TRBJ1-6
D gene: -
CDR3 protein: CASSGVDFNSPLHF
CDR3 DNA: TGTGCCAGCAGCGGGGTCGATTTTAATTCACCCCTCCACTTT

V gene: TRBV30
clone size: few
J gene: TRBJ2-2
D gene: TRBD2
CDR3 protein: CAWSVGAGGHTGELFF
CDR3 DNA: TGTGCCTGGAGTGTTGGAGCGGGAGGGCACACCGGGGAGCTGTTTTTT

V gene: TRBV27
clone size: -
J gene: TRBJ1-1
D gene: -
CDR3 protein: CASRSYLNTEAFF
CDR3 DNA: TGTGCCAGCAGATCATACCTGAACACTGAAGCTTTCTTT

V gene: TRBV7-2
clone size: -
J gene: TRBJ2-5
D gene: TRBD1
CDR3 protein: CASSLQGRVEETQYF
CDR3 DNA: TGTGCCAGCTCATTACAGGGGCGGGTGGAAGAGACCCAGTACTTC

V gene: TRBV18
clone size: few
J gene: TRBJ1-4
D gene: -
CDR3 protein: CASSPRPGQGTEKLFF
CDR3 DNA: TGTGCCAGCTCACCCCGCCCCGGACAAGGGACTGAAAAACTGTTTTTT

V gene: TRBV10-3
clone size: few
J gene: TRBJ2-3
D gene: TRBD2
CDR3 protein: CAISDPRTSGRADTQYF
CDR3 DNA: TGTGCCATCAGTGACCCTCGGACTAGCGGGAGGGCCGATACGCAGTATTTT

V gene: TRBV20-1
clone size: -
J gene: TRBJ2-3
D gene: TRBD2
CDR3 protein: CSAQAGGSGTDTQYF
CDR3 DNA: TGCAGTGCCCAGGCCGGGGGGTCGGGCACAGATACGCAGTATTTT

V gene: TRBV27
clone size: -
J gene: TRBJ1-1
D gene: -
CDR3 protein: CASSGAWGIEAFF
CDR3 DNA: TGTGCCAGCAGTGGGGCTTGGGGTATTGAAGCTTTCTTT

V gene: TRBV5-1
clone size: few
J gene: TRBJ1-1
D gene: TRBD1
CDR3 protein: CASTSGTAMNTEAFF
CDR3 DNA: TGCGCCAGCACATCCGGGACAGCCATGAACACTGAAGCTTTCTTT

V gene: TRBV29-1
clone size: -
J gene: TRBJ2-1
D gene: TRBD1
CDR3 protein: CSASIGTGVNEQFF
CDR3 DNA: TGCAGCGCCTCGATCGGGACAGGGGTCAATGAGCAGTTCTTC

V gene: TRBV9
clone size: few
J gene: TRBJ2-2
D gene: -
CDR3 protein: CASSVGTGTTGELFF
CDR3 DNA: TGTGCCAGCAGCGTAGGCACAGGAACTACCGGGGAGCTGTTTTTT

V gene: TRBV28
clone size: -
J gene: TRBJ1-3
D gene: -
CDR3 protein: CASSLGAGTSGNTIYF
CDR3 DNA: TGTGCCAGCAGTTTAGGGGCCGGGACTTCTGGAAACACCATATATTTT

V gene: TRBV4-3
clone size: -
J gene: TRBJ2-1
D gene: -
CDR3 protein: CASSQDRSNTKNEQFF
CDR3 DNA: TGCGCCAGCAGCCAAGATAGGTCTAATACGAAGAATGAGCAGTTCTTC

V gene: TRBV4-1
clone size: -
J gene: TRBJ2-1
D gene: TRBD2
CDR3 protein: CASSPSSGIDNEQFF
CDR3 DNA: TGCGCCAGCAGCCCTTCTAGCGGGATTGACAATGAGCAGTTCTTC

V gene: TRBV7-9
clone size: -
J gene: TRBJ1-1
D gene: -
CDR3 protein: CASSHGTGNTEAFF
CDR3 DNA: TGTGCCAGCAGCCACGGGACGGGGAACACTGAAGCTTTCTTT

V gene: TRBV14
clone size: -
J gene: TRBJ1-1
D gene: -
CDR3 protein: CASSQASNTEAFF
CDR3 DNA: TGTGCCAGCAGCCAAGCCTCGAACACTGAAGCTTTCTTT

V gene: TRBV9
clone size: -
J gene: TRBJ2-3
D gene: -
CDR3 protein: CASSVGRQRQITDTQYF
CDR3 DNA: TGTGCCAGCAGCGTAGGCCGGCAGCGCCAAATCACAGATACGCAGTATTTT

V gene: TRBV28
clone size: -
J gene: TRBJ1-4
D gene: -
CDR3 protein: CASAIGGVDEKLFF
CDR3 DNA: TGTGCCAGCGCCATTGGTGGGGTTGATGAAAAACTGTTTTTT

V gene: TRBV6-5
clone size: -
J gene: TRBJ1-1
D gene: -
CDR3 protein: CASSSSNRAFF
CDR3 DNA: TGTGCCAGCAGTTCGAGTAATCGAGCTTTCTTT

V gene: TRBV7-2
clone size: few
J gene: TRBJ1-4
D gene: -
CDR3 protein: CASSLGGLNEKLFF
CDR3 DNA: TGTGCCAGCAGTTTAGGGGGGCTTAATGAAAAACTGTTTTTT

V gene: TRBV15
clone size: -
J gene: TRBJ2-5
D gene: TRBD1
CDR3 protein: CATSRHPGQGARGETQYF
CDR3 DNA: TGTGCCACCAGCAGACATCCTGGACAGGGGGCGCGAGGGGAGACCCAGTACTTC

V gene: TRBV7-2
clone size: -
J gene: TRBJ2-2
D gene: -
CDR3 protein: CASSSYRESGELFF
CDR3 DNA: TGTGCCAGCAGCTCGTACAGGGAATCCGGGGAGCTGTTTTTT

V gene: TRBV18
clone size: -
J gene: TRBJ2-7
D gene: TRBD2
CDR3 protein: CASSPSSPVAGAREQYF
CDR3 DNA: TGTGCCAGCTCACCATCTAGCCCGGTAGCGGGAGCTCGGGAGCAGTACTTC

V gene: TRBV20-1
clone size: few
J gene: TRBJ1-1
D gene: TRBD1
CDR3 protein: CRAQGAWTEAFF
CDR3 DNA: TGCAGGGCCCAGGGGGCCTGGACTGAAGCTTTCTTT

V gene: TRBV14
clone size: few
J gene: TRBJ2-6
D gene: TRBD1
CDR3 protein: CASSLRTGGISGANVLTF
CDR3 DNA: TGTGCCAGCAGCCTCCGAACAGGGGGAATCTCTGGGGCCAACGTCCTGACTTTC

V gene: TRBV5-5
clone size: -
J gene: TRBJ2-5
D gene: -
CDR3 protein: CASSFGRVETQYF
CDR3 DNA: TGTGCCAGCAGCTTCGGGCGGGTGGAGACCCAGTACTTC

V gene: TRBV6-5
clone size: few
J gene: TRBJ2-7
D gene: -
CDR3 protein: CASSSFDEQYF
CDR3 DNA: TGTGCCAGCAGTTCATTCGACGAGCAGTACTTC

V gene: TRBV12-3/TRBV12-4
clone size: few
J gene: TRBJ1-1
D gene: -
CDR3 protein: CASSLTYADIGAEAFF
CDR3 DNA: TGTGCCAGCAGTCTTACCTACGCCGACATAGGGGCTGAAGCTTTCTTT

V gene: TRBV12-3/TRBV12-4
clone size: few
J gene: TRBJ2-1
D gene: -
CDR3 protein: CASSYGNYNEQFF
CDR3 DNA: TGTGCCAGCAGCTACGGAAACTACAATGAGCAGTTCTTC

V gene: TRBV12-3/TRBV12-4
clone size: -
J gene: TRBJ1-6
D gene: -
CDR3 protein: CASSLAGANSPLHF
CDR3 DNA: TGTGCCAGCAGTTTAGCGGGAGCTAATTCACCCCTCCACTTT

V gene: TRBV28
clone size: -
J gene: TRBJ2-6
D gene: -
CDR3 protein: CASSSRSSAGANVLTF
CDR3 DNA: TGTGCCAGCAGTTCAAGATCTAGTGCTGGGGCCAACGTCCTGACTTTC

V gene: TRBV2
clone size: few
J gene: TRBJ2-5
D gene: -
CDR3 protein: CASTTLETQYF
CDR3 DNA: TGTGCCAGCACTACACTTGAGACCCAGTACTTC

V gene: TRBV2
clone size: few
J gene: TRBJ2-7
D gene: TRBD2
CDR3 protein: CASSGNLARTSSYEQYF
CDR3 DNA: TGTGCCAGCAGTGGAAACCTCGCTAGGACTAGCAGCTACGAGCAGTACTTC

V gene: TRBV5-4
clone size: few
J gene: TRBJ1-4
D gene: -
CDR3 protein: CASSLRGTNEKLFF
CDR3 DNA: TGTGCCAGCAGTTTAAGGGGAACTAATGAAAAACTGTTTTTT

V gene: TRBV12-3/TRBV12-4
clone size: -
J gene: TRBJ1-2
D gene: -
CDR3 protein: CASSGLYGYTF
CDR3 DNA: TGTGCCAGCTCGGGCCTCTATGGCTACACCTTC

V gene: TRBV4-3
clone size: -
J gene: TRBJ2-7
D gene: TRBD2
CDR3 protein: CASSQGVIAGYEQYF
CDR3 DNA: TGCGCCAGCAGCCAAGGCGTAATAGCGGGGTACGAGCAGTACTTC

V gene: TRBV11-2
clone size: -
J gene: TRBJ2-3
D gene: TRBD2
CDR3 protein: CASSLGAARTSGAGTDTQYF
CDR3 DNA: TGTGCCAGCAGCTTAGGGGCGGCTCGGACTAGCGGGGCCGGCACAGATACGCAGTATTTT

V gene: TRBV15
clone size: few
J gene: TRBJ2-3
D gene: -
CDR3 protein: CATSRDRRDTQYF
CDR3 DNA: TGTGCCACCAGCAGAGATCGGCGAGATACGCAGTATTTT

V gene: TRBV20-1
clone size: once
J gene: TRBJ2-7
D gene: TRBD1
CDR3 protein: CSARDRGTEQYF
CDR3 DNA: TGCAGTGCTAGGGACAGGGGGACCGAGCAGTACTTC

V gene: TRBV29-1
clone size: many
J gene: TRBJ2-7
D gene: TRBD1
CDR3 protein: CSVNRGPNEQYF
CDR3 DNA: TGCAGCGTCAACAGGGGTCCCAACGAGCAGTACTTC

V gene: TRBV5-4
clone size: few
J gene: TRBJ2-2
D gene: -
CDR3 protein: CASSFVGMTAVTGELFF
CDR3 DNA: TGTGCCAGCAGCTTTGTCGGGATGACGGCGGTCACCGGGGAGCTGTTTTTT

V gene: TRBV7-2
clone size: few
J gene: TRBJ2-3
D gene: -
CDR3 protein: CASSLVVGGADTQYF
CDR3 DNA: TGTGCCAGCAGCTTAGTTGTGGGAGGAGCAGATACGCAGTATTTT

V gene: TRBV6-4
clone size: -
J gene: TRBJ2-3
D gene: TRBD2
CDR3 protein: CASSDSLAATDTQYF
CDR3 DNA: TGTGCCAGCAGTGACTCACTAGCGGCAACAGATACGCAGTATTTT

V gene: TRBV20-1
clone size: few
J gene: TRBJ2-7
D gene: TRBD2
CDR3 protein: CSAPEGGRETYEQYF
CDR3 DNA: TGCAGTGCTCCAGAGGGCGGGAGGGAAACCTACGAGCAGTACTTC

V gene: TRBV12-3/TRBV12-4
clone size: few
J gene: TRBJ1-5
D gene: -
CDR3 protein: CASSVGQKNQPQHF
CDR3 DNA: TGTGCCAGCAGTGTCGGACAGAAGAATCAGCCCCAGCATTTT

V gene: TRBV20-1
clone size: -
J gene: TRBJ2-3
D gene: -
CDR3 protein: CSASPAAALLTDTQYF
CDR3 DNA: TGCAGTGCTAGCCCCGCGGCAGCGCTACTCACAGATACGCAGTATTTT

V gene: TRBV7-6
clone size: -
J gene: TRBJ1-1
D gene: TRBD1
CDR3 protein: CASSLRPPRLDREEGMNTEAFF
CDR3 DNA: TGTGCCAGCAGCTTACGACCACCGAGGCTGGACAGGGAGGAAGGAATGAACACTGAAGCTTTCTTT

V gene: TRBV6-1
clone size: few
J gene: TRBJ2-1
D gene: -
CDR3 protein: CASSVWGTYNEQFF
CDR3 DNA: TGTGCCAGCAGTGTCTGGGGCACCTACAATGAGCAGTTCTTC

V gene: TRBV11-2
clone size: few
J gene: TRBJ1-1
D gene: -
CDR3 protein: CASSLGTAREAFF
CDR3 DNA: TGTGCCAGCAGCTTAGGGACGGCTCGTGAAGCTTTCTTT

V gene: TRBV7-2
clone size: -
J gene: TRBJ2-7
D gene: -
CDR3 protein: CASSPPGTYEQYF
CDR3 DNA: TGTGCCAGCAGCCCCCCGGGCACCTACGAGCAGTACTTC

V gene: TRBV9
clone size: -
J gene: TRBJ2-7
D gene: TRBD1
CDR3 protein: CASSVGQGGEQYF
CDR3 DNA: TGTGCCAGCAGCGTGGGACAGGGCGGCGAGCAGTACTTC

V gene: TRBV11-2
clone size: -
J gene: TRBJ2-1
D gene: TRBD2
CDR3 protein: CASLRRLAGREDEQFF
CDR3 DNA: TGTGCCAGCCTTCGGAGGCTAGCGGGAAGGGAGGATGAGCAGTTCTTC

V gene: TRBV20-1
clone size: -
J gene: TRBJ1-5
D gene: TRBD1
CDR3 protein: CSARDFTLGQGNQPQHF
CDR3 DNA: TGCAGTGCTAGAGATTTTACTTTGGGACAGGGGAATCAGCCCCAGCATTTT

V gene: TRBV7-2
clone size: -
J gene: TRBJ2-5
D gene: -
CDR3 protein: CASSLGERETQYF
CDR3 DNA: TGTGCCAGCAGCTTAGGGGAACGAGAGACCCAGTACTTC

V gene: TRBV7-9
clone size: -
J gene: TRBJ1-2
D gene: -
CDR3 protein: CASSFEAGANYGYTF
CDR3 DNA: TGTGCCAGCAGCTTTGAGGCAGGGGCCAACTATGGCTACACCTTC

V gene: TRBV12-3/TRBV12-4
clone size: few
J gene: TRBJ2-3
D gene: TRBD2
CDR3 protein: CASSLYLAGVTDTQYF
CDR3 DNA: TGTGCCAGCAGTTTGTACCTAGCGGGGGTCACAGATACGCAGTATTTT

V gene: TRBV7-8
clone size: -
J gene: TRBJ2-2
D gene: TRBD2
CDR3 protein: CASSRGLARSTGELFF
CDR3 DNA: TGTGCCAGCAGCCGCGGACTAGCGAGATCCACCGGGGAGCTGTTTTTT

V gene: TRBV6-5
clone size: few
J gene: TRBJ1-2
D gene: TRBD1
CDR3 protein: CASSHRDRVPDYTF
CDR3 DNA: TGTGCCAGCAGTCACCGGGACAGGGTACCTGACTACACCTTC

V gene: TRBV29-1
clone size: -
J gene: TRBJ2-5
D gene: -
CDR3 protein: CSVGGHSGETQYF
CDR3 DNA: TGCAGCGTGGGAGGACATTCCGGGGAGACCCAGTACTTC